This TCR beta chain was retrieved from a study of graft-versus-host responses after intestinal transplantation. The overall study: All recipients were transplanted with multivisceral, liver-intestinal, or isolated intestinal grafts. Anti-thymocyte globulin induction, then tacrolimus and steroids for about 3 years, went to all recipients.

Points from the study as a whole: The authors found GvH clones in recipient marrow, some appearing first in ileum or blood.

Method: immunoSEQ multiplex PCR; TCRdb's copy keeps in-frame clones and lacks some. The sample consists of tens of thousands of clones, roughly 84% of them appearing once. As concerns this clone: Its antigen is not identified.

The sequenced sample was unstimulated CD4+ T cells sorted from spleen or lymph node cells, obtained before transplant. This TCR derives from a human donor who was the organ donor for an intestinal transplant.

The CDR3 spells CASSVDRVISGNTIYF. The CDR3 nucleotides read TGTGCCAGCAGCGTAGACAGGGTAATCTCTGGAAACACCATATATTTT. The V call is TRBV9, the J call TRBJ1-3; D might be TRBD1 (6 bases). Germline CDR1 reads SGDLS; CDR2 reads YYNGEE. Trimming stripped 0 bases from V and 0 bases from J, with 10 bases between. This CDR3 contains 16 residues.